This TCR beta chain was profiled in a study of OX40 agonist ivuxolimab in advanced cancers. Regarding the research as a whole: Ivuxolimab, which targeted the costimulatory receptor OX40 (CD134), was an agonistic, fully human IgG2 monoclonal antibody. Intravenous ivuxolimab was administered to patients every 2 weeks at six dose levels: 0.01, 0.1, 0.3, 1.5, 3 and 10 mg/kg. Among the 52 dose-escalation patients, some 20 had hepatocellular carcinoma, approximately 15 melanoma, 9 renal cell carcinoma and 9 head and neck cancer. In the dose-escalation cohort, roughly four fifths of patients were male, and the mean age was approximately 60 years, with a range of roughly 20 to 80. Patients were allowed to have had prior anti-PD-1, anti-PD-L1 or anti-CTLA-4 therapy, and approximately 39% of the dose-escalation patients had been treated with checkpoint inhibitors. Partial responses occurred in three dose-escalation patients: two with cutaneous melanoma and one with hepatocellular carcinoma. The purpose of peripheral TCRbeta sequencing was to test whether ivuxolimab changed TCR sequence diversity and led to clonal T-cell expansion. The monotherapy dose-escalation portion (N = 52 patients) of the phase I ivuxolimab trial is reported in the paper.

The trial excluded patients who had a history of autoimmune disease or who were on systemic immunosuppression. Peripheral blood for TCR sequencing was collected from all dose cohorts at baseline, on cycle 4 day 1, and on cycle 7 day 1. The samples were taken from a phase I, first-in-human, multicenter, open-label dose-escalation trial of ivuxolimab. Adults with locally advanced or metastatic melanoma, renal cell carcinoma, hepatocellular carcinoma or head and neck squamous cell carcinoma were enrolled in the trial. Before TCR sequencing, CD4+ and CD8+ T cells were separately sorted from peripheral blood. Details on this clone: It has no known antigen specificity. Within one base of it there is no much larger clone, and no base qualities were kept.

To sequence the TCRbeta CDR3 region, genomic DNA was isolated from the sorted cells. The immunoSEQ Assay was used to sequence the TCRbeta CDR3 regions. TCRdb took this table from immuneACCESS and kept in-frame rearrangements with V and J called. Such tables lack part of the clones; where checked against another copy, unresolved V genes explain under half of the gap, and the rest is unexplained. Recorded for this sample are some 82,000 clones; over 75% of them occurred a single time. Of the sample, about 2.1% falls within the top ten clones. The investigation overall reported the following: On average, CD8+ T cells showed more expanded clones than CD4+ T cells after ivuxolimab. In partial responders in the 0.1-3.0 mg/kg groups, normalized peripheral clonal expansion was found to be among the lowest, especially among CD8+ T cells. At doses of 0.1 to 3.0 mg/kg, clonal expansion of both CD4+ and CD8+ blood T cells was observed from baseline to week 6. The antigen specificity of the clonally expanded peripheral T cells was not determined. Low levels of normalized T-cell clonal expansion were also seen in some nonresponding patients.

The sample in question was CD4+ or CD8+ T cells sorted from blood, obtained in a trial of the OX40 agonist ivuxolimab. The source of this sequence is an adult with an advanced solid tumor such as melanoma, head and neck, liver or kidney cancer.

The sequenced DNA is TGTGCCAGCTCACCGGGGCAGGGGAACTTAAACACCGGGGAGCTGTTTTTT. It specifies CASSPGQGNLNTGELFF. The chain uses TRBV18 and TRBJ2-2, with a tentative D gene TRBD1 over 6 matching bases. Its CDR3 holds 17 amino acids, cysteine through phenylalanine. The CDR3 DNA has 51 bases and is translated from base 1. The junction carries 16 bases between V and J, which are trimmed by 3 bases and 2 bases respectively. CDR1 and CDR2, per the germline V gene, are KGHSH and LQKENI.